The rows below give T cell receptor beta chains drawn from one sample of a study of spatial heterogeneity in lung cancer. MiXCR, run by TCRdb on the 5' RACE reads, gives a single entry per CDR3 protein. The repertoire has about 6,000 distinct CDR3 sequences, approximately 8.5% of them found once; the top ten carry roughly 25%. The sample consisted of lung tumor tissue, taken at surgery. The source of these receptors is a female donor with early-stage non-small cell lung cancer. CDR3s include the opening cysteine and the closing phenylalanine or tryptophan. The D gene is left open where the match is weak. The size entry is marked missing in some rows and otherwise reads once, few, many or a size class.

d_gene: NA; j_gene: TRBJ1-3; abundance: NA; v_gene: TRBV12-3/TRBV12-4; CDR3aa: CASSLDTVGNTIYF; CDR3nt: TGTGCCAGCAGTTTGGACACAGTTGGAAACACCATATATTTT
d_gene: NA; j_gene: TRBJ1-2; abundance: many; v_gene: TRBV7-2; CDR3aa: CASSLNYGYTF; CDR3nt: TGTGCCAGCAGCTTGAACTATGGCTACACCTTC
d_gene: NA; j_gene: TRBJ2-7; abundance: NA; v_gene: TRBV3-1; CDR3aa: CASSQLYEQYF; CDR3nt: TGTGCCAGCAGCCAACTGTACGAGCAGTACTTC
d_gene: NA; j_gene: TRBJ1-1; abundance: many; v_gene: TRBV7-3; CDR3aa: CASSLSYVTEAFF; CDR3nt: TGTGCCAGCAGCTTAAGCTACGTCACTGAAGCTTTCTTT
d_gene: TRBD1; j_gene: TRBJ1-1; abundance: few; v_gene: TRBV28; CDR3aa: CASSFQGGTEAFF; CDR3nt: TGTGCCAGCAGTTTTCAGGGGGGGACTGAAGCTTTCTTT
d_gene: NA; j_gene: TRBJ2-3; abundance: many; v_gene: TRBV7-6; CDR3aa: CASSLTQTTDTQYF; CDR3nt: TGTGCCAGCAGCTTGACGCAAACAACAGATACGCAGTATTTT
d_gene: TRBD1; j_gene: TRBJ1-1; abundance: few; v_gene: TRBV18; CDR3aa: CASSTGQGITEAFF; CDR3nt: TGTGCCAGCTCAACAGGACAGGGTATCACTGAAGCTTTCTTT
d_gene: NA; j_gene: TRBJ2-6; abundance: NA; v_gene: TRBV7-9; CDR3aa: CASSWPKQGFGSGANVLTF; CDR3nt: TGTGCCAGCAGCTGGCCCAAACAAGGGTTCGGCTCTGGGGCCAACGTCCTGACTTTC
d_gene: NA; j_gene: TRBJ1-4; abundance: medium-sized; v_gene: TRBV5-4; CDR3aa: CASSLKGEGEKLFF; CDR3nt: TGTGCCAGCAGCTTGAAAGGGGAAGGTGAAAAACTGTTTTTT
d_gene: NA; j_gene: TRBJ1-6; abundance: medium-sized; v_gene: TRBV6-5; CDR3aa: CASTRSTVDNSPLHF; CDR3nt: TGTGCCAGCACTCGATCGACAGTGGATAATTCACCCCTCCACTTT
d_gene: NA; j_gene: TRBJ2-3; abundance: many; v_gene: TRBV6-5; CDR3aa: CASSSFYSSTDTQYF; CDR3nt: TGTGCCAGCAGTTCTTTTTATTCTAGCACAGATACGCAGTATTTT
d_gene: NA; j_gene: TRBJ2-7; abundance: medium-sized; v_gene: TRBV4-3; CDR3aa: CASSQDQTGLRRYF; CDR3nt: TGCGCCAGCAGCCAAGATCAGACCGGCTTAAGAAGGTACTTC
d_gene: NA; j_gene: TRBJ2-5; abundance: NA; v_gene: TRBV5-1; CDR3aa: CASSVGGGYQETQYF; CDR3nt: TGCGCCAGCAGCGTGGGTGGAGGATACCAAGAGACCCAGTACTTC
d_gene: TRBD2; j_gene: TRBJ2-1; abundance: NA; v_gene: TRBV12-3/TRBV12-4; CDR3aa: CASSSGLAGGQPEQFF; CDR3nt: TGTGCCAGCAGCTCGGGACTAGCGGGGGGGCAGCCTGAGCAGTTCTTC